This is a list of T cell receptor beta chains from one sample in a study of blood T cell repertoires in COVID-19. Sequenced by immunoSEQ multiplex PCR; TCRdb stores in-frame clones only, minus some. The data hold 150,000 to 200,000 clones, with around 72% observed a single time. Sequenced input: peripheral blood. The receptor set was obtained from a woman over 75 with acute or convalescent COVID-19. Each CDR3 is given with its conserved first and last residue. The D gene is left open where the match is weak. Only part of the rows carry a size: once, few, many, or a class if the clone is expanded.

j_call v_call d_call clone_size cdr3_nt cdr3_aa
TRBJ2-1 TRBV19 . . TGTGCCAGTAACAGGGCTCCTTACAATGAGCAGTTCTTC CASNRAPYNEQFF
TRBJ2-1 TRBV7-9 . . TGTGCCAGCAGCATGGCTAGCGTTGACAATGAGCAGTTCTTC CASSMASVDNEQFF
TRBJ2-7 TRBV2 . once TGTGCCAGCAGTGAGGGGAATAGCGGCGACGAGCAGTACTTC CASSEGNSGDEQYF
TRBJ1-2 TRBV7-9 . . TGTGCCAGCAGCTCCAGTGGACAGTGGGACGGCTACACCTTC CASSSSGQWDGYTF
TRBJ2-3 TRBV9 . . TGTGCCAGCAGCGCCTATACGACGGTGGTCGGGACAGATACGCAGTATTTT CASSAYTTVVGTDTQYF
TRBJ2-7 TRBV3-1/TRBV3-2 TRBD2 . TGTGCCAGCAGCCAATACACTAGCGGAGAGGGCGAGCAGTACTTC CASSQYTSGEGEQYF
TRBJ2-7 TRBV11-2 . . TGTGCCAGCAGCCCCGTGGGGCAGGGGAGCGAGCAGTACTTC CASSPVGQGSEQYF
TRBJ2-1 TRBV18 TRBD1 . TGTGCCAGCTCACCATCTACAGGGGGCCCCCCCCTAAATGAGCAGTTCTTC CASSPSTGGPPLNEQFF
TRBJ1-1 TRBV12-3/TRBV12-4 . . TGTGCCAGCAGTTGGGGGGACACTGAAGCTTTCTTT CASSWGDTEAFF
TRBJ2-3 TRBV20-1 TRBD2 . TGCAGTGCTAGTCGATCGGGAGGGGCAGATACGCAGTATTTT CSASRSGGADTQYF
TRBJ1-6 TRBV27 . . TGTGCCAGCAGGGTGGACAGTTATAATTCACCCCTCCACTTT CASRVDSYNSPLHF
TRBJ1-5 TRBV28 TRBD1 . TGTGCCAGCAGACCCGGGACAGGGGGCTATCAGCCCCAGCATTTT CASRPGTGGYQPQHF
TRBJ1-2 TRBV3-1/TRBV3-2 TRBD1 . TGTGCCAGCAGCCCGTGGACAGGTGATAACTATGGCTACACCTTC CASSPWTGDNYGYTF
TRBJ2-7 TRBV7-2 . . TGTGCCAGCAGCCCAGACGCACAGGTACGCTACGAGCAGTACTTC CASSPDAQVRYEQYF
TRBJ2-7 TRBV28 TRBD1 . TGTGCCCATGTAAGGGCAGGGGGCCACGAGCAGTACTTC CAHVRAGGHEQYF
TRBJ2-1 TRBV19 TRBD2 . TGTGCCAGTAGTATTCTAGCGGCCAATGAGCAGTTCTTC CASSILAANEQFF
TRBJ1-4 TRBV7-9 TRBD1 few TGTGCCAGCAGCGACGGACAGGGCGGTGAAAAACTGTTTTTT CASSDGQGGEKLFF
TRBJ2-1 TRBV5-4 TRBD2 many TGTGCCAGCAGCCGGGGACTAGCGGGAGGGGGCGAGCAGTTCTTC CASSRGLAGGGEQFF
TRBJ2-1 TRBV6-1 . . TGTGCCAGCAGTGAAACCCCCGGGGGGTTCTTC CASSETPGGFF
TRBJ2-3 TRBV6-5 . . TGTGCCAGCAGCAGACTAGCGGCAGGGGGCGGTACGCAGTATTTT CASSRLAAGGGTQYF
TRBJ2-2 TRBV4-3 TRBD2 once TGCGCCAGCAGCCAAGGGGTTAGCGGGAGTGTAGGCACCGGGGAGCTGTTTTTT CASSQGVSGSVGTGELFF